A single sample gave rise to the 27 T cell receptor beta chains below, sequenced in a study of post-analysis software for immune sequencing data. The study's findings and limits: TRBV segments more frequent in patients than in controls numbered roughly 5 and included TRBV5-6, TRBV5-1 and TRBV20-1.

No antigen has been identified for these receptors. TCR beta cDNA libraries included unique molecular identifiers. Each CDR3 protein is one row after TCRdb ran MiXCR on the PCR reads. The data show 450,000 to 700,000 distinct CDR3 sequences, 44% seen once. The material sequenced was blood. The receptors were gathered from a girl aged 5 to 17 with multiple sclerosis.

The chain recombines TRBV28 with TRBJ2-7; 7 bases line up with TRBD1. Germline CDR1 MDHEN, CDR2 SYDVKM. The CDR3 contains 15 residues. The ends lost 5 bases at V and 8 bases at J; junction bases unmatched: 15. The CDR3: CASSPYRGPLEQQYF. Written as DNA, the CDR3 is TGTGCCAGCAGTCCCTACAGGGGACCTCTAGAACAGCAGTACTTC.

This clonotype was counted many times. The rearrangement links TRBV3-1 to TRBJ2-5; 7 bases are shared with TRBD2. This CDR3 region has 17 residues. Germline CDR1 is LGHDT and CDR2 is YNNKEL (reference sequence). The V segment lost 2 bases and the J segment 2 bases; nucleotides outside the gene matches: 11. The CDR3 loop reads CASSQSPSSGGQETQYF. DNA for the CDR3: TGTGCCAGCAGCCAAAGCCCCTCTAGCGGCGGTCAAGAGACCCAGTACTTC.

This clonotype has a handful of counts. V gene TRBV7-2 combines with J gene TRBJ2-7, with a weak D call TRBD1 (5 bases). Per germline, CDR1 SGHTA and CDR2 FQGNSA. The CDR3 spans 14 residues. Trimming took 0 bases from V and 2 from J, leaving 8 bases between them. CDR3 in DNA: TGTGCCAGCAGCTTAGCGCCAGGGACCTACGAGCAGTACTTC. It yields the protein CASSLAPGTYEQYF.

This clonotype was found a few times. This chain joins TRBV12-3 or TRBV12-4 and TRBJ2-1; 10 bases align to TRBD2. The V segment lost 5 bases and the J segment 10 bases; nucleotides outside the gene matches: 11. This CDR3 is built from 15 residues. CDR3 coding DNA: TGTGCCAGCAGTCGGGCGCTAGCGGGAGAGGGGGAGCAGTTCTTC. Translated, it gives CASSRALAGEGEQFF.

This chain uses TRBV6-4 with TRBJ2-3; tentative D call: TRBD1 (6 bases). CDR1 and CDR2 (germline): MRHNA, SNTAGT. Trimming removed 3 bases from V and 5 bases from J, with 9 bases in between. The CDR3 loop spans 13 amino acids. In nucleotides, the CDR3 is TGTGCCAGCAGTGATAGGGACAAAGATACGCAGTATTTT. Protein: CASSDRDKDTQYF.

The chain combines TRBV20-1 with TRBJ2-1, with D possibly called TRBD1 or TRBD2 (6 bases each). Looked up from germline, CDR1 is DFQATT and CDR2 is SNEGSKA (reference sequence). The CDR3 spans 13 residues. V was trimmed by 7 bases and J by 0 bases, leaving 10 bases between them. This chain's CDR3 is CSVGGGSYNEQFF. Written as DNA, the CDR3 is TGCAGTGTTGGAGGGGGCTCCTACAATGAGCAGTTCTTC.

The V and J genes are TRBV12-3 or TRBV12-4 and TRBJ1-6, with D possibly matching TRBD1 (6 bases). CDR3 size: 14 residues. V was pared by 5 bases and J by 8 bases, with 13 bases between. CDR3 sequence (DNA): TGTGCCAGCAGTGCTCTTCGGGGGCATTCACCCCTCCACTTT. It yields the protein CASSALRGHSPLHF.

The genes are TRBV12-3 or TRBV12-4 and TRBJ1-4; TRBD1 matches at 9 bases. The V segment lost 3 bases and the J segment 8 bases; nucleotides outside the gene matches: 7. This CDR3 has 15 amino acids. The CDR3 is CASSFIQGAAEKLFF. CDR3 nucleotides: TGTGCCAGCAGTTTCATACAGGGGGCTGCGGAAAAACTGTTTTTT.

The CDR3 spells CASSFRGSNTEAFF. CDR3 sequence (DNA): TGTGCCAGCAGCTTTAGGGGCTCGAACACTGAAGCTTTCTTT. The rearrangement uses TRBV7-8 and TRBJ1-1, with D possibly TRBD1 on 5 matching bases. Germline assignment: CDR1 SGHVS and CDR2 FQNEAQ. Trimming removed 3 bases from V and 1 base from J, with 9 bases in between. The CDR3 is 14 amino acids.

Details on this clonotype: A clone one base away is much larger, so this may be a read error. The chain employs TRBV10-3 and TRBJ2-3; D is perhaps TRBD2 (5 bases). The CDR3 has 14 amino acids. The germline CDR1 and CDR2 sequences are ENHRY and SYGVKD. The CDR3 sequence is CTISEPSRTDTQYF. The CDR3 DNA sequence: TGTACCATCAGTGAGCCTAGCCGCACAGATACGCAGTATTTT.

V usage is TRBV6-5 and J usage is TRBJ1-2, with D possibly being TRBD1 (6 bases). CDR1 MNHEY and CDR2 SVGAGI come from the germline V gene. CDR3 size: 13 residues. V was pared by 1 base and J by 8 bases, with 11 bases between. The CDR3, as DNA: TGTGCCAGCAGTTACTTGGACAGTCGGGGCTACACCTTC. This encodes CASSYLDSRGYTF.

This chain connects TRBV12-3 or TRBV12-4 to TRBJ2-5, with 9 bases fitting TRBD1. The J call is uncertain, as TRBJ2-7 better fits the DNA end. The CDR3 contains 14 residues. The CDR3 sequence: CASRGTGTIYEQYF. DNA of the CDR3: TGTGCCAGCAGGGGGACAGGGACGATCTACGAGCAGTACTTC.

In DNA form, the CDR3 reads TGTGCCAGCAGTTCCCGGGACAGGGACTATGGCTACACCTTC. Encoded protein: CASSSRDRDYGYTF. The chain has TRBV12-3 or TRBV12-4 and TRBJ1-2; 9 nucleotides agree with TRBD1. V lost 4 bases to trimming and J lost 3 bases; unmatched junction nucleotides: 3. The CDR3 runs to 14 residues.

About this clonotype: This likely comes from a read error, as the CDR3 has no conserved phenylalanine or tryptophan at its end. This chain uses TRBV27 with TRBJ2-1; possible D gene TRBD2, 5 bases. Trimming shortened V by 4 bases and J by 3 bases, and 7 bases separated the two germline ends. The CDR3 loop spans 13 amino acids. Germline V gene sequence: CDR1 MNHEY, CDR2 SMNVEV (reference sequence). CDR3 in amino acids: CASSSRDYNEQFL. CDR3 bases: TGTGCCAGCAGTTCCCGGGACTACAATGAGCAGTTCTTA.

This clonotype has more than one count but fewer than ten. CDR3 DNA sequence: TGTGCCAGCAGCCTTAGCAGCGGGGGGACGTACAATGAGCAGTTCTTC. This encodes CASSLSSGGTYNEQFF. The chain joins TRBV6-5 to TRBJ2-1, with TRBD2 identical over 9 bases. Trimming at V came to 6 bases and at J to 4 bases, leaving 10 bases not matched to a gene. Germline V lookup: CDR1 MNHEY, CDR2 SVGAGI. This CDR3 spans 16 amino acids.

The V call is TRBV12-3 or TRBV12-4, the J call TRBJ1-5, with a weak D call TRBD1 (5 bases). CDR3 size: 14 residues. Trimming removed 5 bases from V and 3 bases from J, with 11 bases in between. In DNA, the CDR3 is TGTGCCAGCAGTGACAGTGGGGCCAATCAGCCCCAGCATTTT. Protein product: CASSDSGANQPQHF.

This clonotype was picked up a small number of times. This sequence joins TRBV12-3 or TRBV12-4 and TRBJ2-1, with TRBD1 as a possible D gene (6 bases). V gave up 5 bases and J gave up 7 bases, with 9 bases separating them. This CDR3 has 12 residues. CDR3 in amino acids: CASSVTGNEQFF. Here the CDR3 DNA reads TGTGCCAGCAGTGTTACAGGGAATGAGCAGTTCTTC.

The V call is TRBV7-2, the J call TRBJ2-1; TRBD2 matches at 9 bases. The tail of the sequence fits TRBJ2-7 better, so the J call may be wrong. CDR1 is SGHTA, CDR2 FQGNSA, per germline. CDR3 length: 18 residues. The CDR3 nucleotides are TGTGCCAGCAGCTTAACCCCTCTAGCGGGGACTTACTACAATGAGCAGTACTTC. Translating gives CASSLTPLAGTYYNEQYF.

This chain links TRBV12-3 or TRBV12-4 with TRBJ1-1; D unclear. V lost 8 bases, J lost 1 base, and 8 bases lay in between. The CDR3 loop spans 12 amino acids. CDR3 amino acids: CASVGANTEAFF. The CDR3 coding sequence is TGTGCCAGCGTCGGAGCGAACACTGAAGCTTTCTTT.

J is TRBJ1-4 and V is TRBV7-8, with TRBD1 as a possible D gene (6 bases). The germline gives CDR1 SGHVS, CDR2 FQNEAQ. The germline V and J ends were trimmed by 2 bases and 8 bases, with 12 bases remaining between them. The length of the CDR3 is 14 residues. DNA of the CDR3: TGTGCCAGCAGCTTAATGGGGGGCTCGGAAAAACTGTTTTTT. Translating it yields CASSLMGGSEKLFF.

This chain connects TRBV12-3 or TRBV12-4 to TRBJ2-3; 9 bases match TRBD2. The CDR3 runs to 14 residues. Unmatched junction bases numbered 6, after V lost 8 bases and J lost 3 bases. The CDR3 DNA sequence: TGTGCCAGCCCGCGGGGGGGCCGAACAGATACGCAGTATTTT. This sequence encodes CASPRGGRTDTQYF.

The chain couples TRBV2 to TRBJ2-7; D gene ambiguous. Trimming took 2 bases from V and 3 from J, leaving 11 bases between them. This CDR3 spans 14 amino acids. Germline V gene data show CDR1 as SNHLY and CDR2 as FYNNEI. The CDR3: CASSELAPYYEQYF. DNA of the CDR3: TGTGCCAGCAGTGAATTAGCCCCCTACTACGAGCAGTACTTC.

This clonotype has only a few counts. The chain employs TRBV7-2 and TRBJ2-4; 8 bases are shared with TRBD2. The CDR3 spans 15 residues. Unmatched junction bases numbered 6, after V lost 5 bases and J lost 3 bases. Germline-derived CDR1 and CDR2 are SGHTA and FQGNSA. The CDR3 is CASSRSGGNKNIQYF. CDR3 nucleotide sequence: TGTGCCAGCAGCCGCAGCGGGGGAAACAAAAACATTCAGTACTTC.

This clonotype was recorded a few times. V is TRBV29-1 and J is TRBJ1-4; D is undetermined. V dropped 3 bases and J dropped 5 bases, with 10 bases sitting between them. Per the germline V gene, CDR1 is SQVTM and CDR2 is ANQGSEA. This CDR3 region has 13 residues. The CDR3 sequence is CSVEEGRNEKLFF. The CDR3 bases are TGCAGCGTTGAGGAAGGGAGGAATGAAAAACTGTTTTTT.

This chain uses TRBV14 with TRBJ2-4; D is possibly TRBD1 (5 bases). TRBJ2-5 explains the end of the DNA better; the J call may be wrong. The CDR3 length is 14 residues. Germline CDR1 is SGHDN and CDR2 is FVKESK. As DNA, the CDR3 is TGTGCCAGCAGCCAAGGGGGCATTAGGGAGACCCAGTACTTC. Encoded protein: CASSQGGIRETQYF.

Of note for this clonotype: An end of the junction does not agree with germline; a read error may underlie this. The chain links TRBV7-9 to TRBJ2-1; D is unclear. The CDR3 has 13 amino acids. Looked up from germline, CDR1 is SEHNR and CDR2 is FQNEAQ (reference sequence). CDR3 in DNA: TGTGCCTGCAGCGCCGAAGTTTACAATGAGCAGTTCTTC. Protein: CACSAEVYNEQFF.

V is TRBV12-3 or TRBV12-4 and J is TRBJ2-3; tentative D call: TRBD1 (5 bases). The length of the CDR3 is 15 residues. Between the trimmed V and J ends, which lost 1 base and 5 bases, there was a span of 13 bases. DNA for the CDR3: TGTGCCAGCAGTTTAGGGGAAGGTACAGGAGATACGCAGTATTTT. Translating gives CASSLGEGTGDTQYF.